The rows below give T cell receptor beta chains drawn from one sample of a study of blood T cell repertoires in COVID-19. The data were produced by immunoSEQ multiplex PCR, yet TCRdb's version contains in-frame clones alone and is incomplete. Of some 200,000 clones in the sample, 60% to 85% were seen once. Material for sequencing was peripheral blood. These TCRs come from a woman in her forties or fifties with active or convalescent COVID-19. Both conserved end residues are part of each CDR3. A D gene is named only where the DNA matches it firmly.

DNA | CDR3 | J | D | V
TGTGCCAGCAGTGAAAGGGACAGGGGGTTTAATCACTATGGCTACACCTTC | CASSERDRGFNHYGYTF | TRBJ1-2 | TRBD1 | TRBV6-1
TGTGCCAGCAGCCGACATTTAACAACTAATGAAAAACTGTTTTTT | CASSRHLTTNEKLFF | TRBJ1-4 | . | TRBV4-2
TGTGCCAGTAGTATGGCGGACAGGGGAGGAGTGGCTTTCTTT | CASSMADRGGVAFF | TRBJ1-1 | TRBD1 | TRBV19
TGTGCCAGCAGCTTTGCTCCGGGACTAGCGGGCTACGAGCAGTACTTC | CASSFAPGLAGYEQYF | TRBJ2-7 | TRBD2 | TRBV5-6
TGTGCCAGCAGTGAACGGGGGGGCACGAACACCGGGGAGCTGTTTTTT | CASSERGGTNTGELFF | TRBJ2-2 | TRBD2 | TRBV2
TGTGCCTGGAGTGGGATTGGGACAGCGAACACTGAAGCTTTCTTT | CAWSGIGTANTEAFF | TRBJ1-1 | TRBD1 | TRBV30
TGTGCCAGCAGTTCAGGCTACGAGCAGTACTTC | CASSSGYEQYF | TRBJ2-7 | . | TRBV27
TGCGCCAGCAGCTCGATGGGACTAGCGGGACAGGGCACCGGGGAGCTGTTTTTT | CASSSMGLAGQGTGELFF | TRBJ2-2 | TRBD2 | TRBV5-1
TGCGCCAGCAGCTTGGGGGCCGGGGGACAGGGGGCCCCTGAAGCTTTCTTT | CASSLGAGGQGAPEAFF | TRBJ1-1 | TRBD1 | TRBV5-1
TGTGCCACCAGTGATCCGTGGACAGGGCTTTATCAGCCCCAGCATTTT | CATSDPWTGLYQPQHF | TRBJ1-5 | TRBD1 | TRBV24-1
TGTGCCAGCAGCCAAGGGAGGGAGGGGACCCAGTACTTC | CASSQGREGTQYF | TRBJ2-5 | TRBD2 | TRBV6-2/TRBV6-3
TGCGCCAGCAGCCAAGTGGGGTCGGGGTTCTATGGCTACACCTTC | CASSQVGSGFYGYTF | TRBJ1-2 | . | TRBV4-3
TGTGCCAGCAGCGTCGGGAGCCTAGATGAGCAGTTCTTC | CASSVGSLDEQFF | TRBJ2-1 | . | TRBV9
TGTGCCAGCAGCTTGCGAGGGATCGCGAAGACCCAGTACTTC | CASSLRGIAKTQYF | TRBJ2-5 | . | TRBV5-8
TGTGCCATCCGGGTGGCTACCGGCGGGGAGCTGTTTTTT | CAIRVATGGELFF | TRBJ2-2 | . | TRBV6-5
TGTGCCAGCACCGAGACAGGGGCGGCTCAGCCCCAGCATTTT | CASTETGAAQPQHF | TRBJ1-5 | TRBD1 | TRBV2
TGTGCCAGCTCACCACAAAGCAATGGCTACACCTTC | CASSPQSNGYTF | TRBJ1-2 | . | TRBV18